This T cell receptor beta chain was captured in a study of Graves' ophthalmopathy and Graves' hyperthyroidism. The authors amplified TCR beta CDR3 regions from RNA transcripts. An initial RT-PCR round employing HTBI primers preceded a second-round multiplex PCR. MiXCR, run by TCRdb on the multiplex PCR reads, gives a single entry per CDR3 protein. This table has fewer than 600,000 distinct CDR3 sequences, over 13% appearing once. The CDR3 is 15 amino acids. Germline V gene sequence: CDR1 LNHDA, CDR2 SQIVND (reference sequence). V was clipped by 3 bases and J by 5 bases, with 16 bases between them. This clonotype was recorded many times.

The V and J genes are TRBV19 and TRBJ1-1; weak D call: TRBD1 (6 bases). The TCR comes from a young woman with Graves' ophthalmopathy. The sequencing input was blood. CDR3 coding DNA: TGTGCCAGTAGTATGCCGGGGGGCGCGAGGACTGAAGCTTTCTTT. Amino acid sequence: CASSMPGGARTEAFF.